The 26 T cell receptor beta chains reported below all come from one sample, sequenced in a study of CD8 T cells in ankylosing spondylitis (dated by TCRdb to 2017 to 2019). Here is what the overall study found, with its caveats: Blood from ankylosing spondylitis patients appeared to be characterized by a TCR beta motif made up of several highly homologous amino acid variants.

Receptor amplification or capture employed 5' RACE. For sequencing, an Illumina HiSeq 2500 was employed. TCRdb's own reprocessing of the public reads used fastp at Q25 and MiXCR and kept productive beta chains. Each entry merges the rows of one CDR3 protein and shows their most common DNA and genes. The sample records 700,000 to 1,000,000 distinct CDR3 sequences, approximately 10% of which are singletons. The ten top clones hold approximately 0.46% of the sample. Their antigens are not known. Sequencing was carried out using blood, either unsorted or a sorted T cell fraction (not recorded which). The receptor set was obtained from a male donor with ankylosing spondylitis.

This clonotype was counted a few times. The chain has TRBV27 and TRBJ2-7; D not resolved. CDR3 length: 13 residues. Germline-derived CDR1 and CDR2 are MNHEY and SMNVEV (reference sequence). V lost 8 bases and J lost 2, with 13 bases in between. Written as DNA, the CDR3 is TGTGCCAGCGGGGTGAGACACACCTACGAGCAGTACTTC. It encodes CASGVRHTYEQYF.

The chain recombines TRBV6-5 with TRBJ2-5, with TRBD1 as a possible D gene (6 bases). The V end was cut by 0 bases, the J end by 7 bases, with 15 bases between. This CDR3 is 15 amino acids long. CDR1 is MNHEY, CDR2 SVGAGI, per germline. The CDR3 region has the DNA TGTGCCAGCAGTTACTCGATGTACAGGGCGGCGACCCAGTACTTC. Translating it yields CASSYSMYRAATQYF.

The gene calls are TRBV29-1 and TRBJ1-3; 9 bases agree with TRBD1. Germline CDR1 and CDR2: SQVTM and ANQGSEA. This CDR3 contains 14 residues. Unmatched junction bases numbered 8, after V lost 7 bases and J lost 4 bases. CDR3 bases: TGCAGCGCCCAGGAACAGGGGGCGGGAAACACCATATATTTT. This encodes CSAQEQGAGNTIYF.

The chain recombines TRBV30 with TRBJ2-3; 7 nucleotides match TRBD2. Looked up from germline, CDR1 is GTSNPN and CDR2 is SVGIG (reference sequence). With V trimmed by 0 bases and J by 2 bases, 5 bases remained unmatched. CDR3 size: 15 residues. The CDR3 DNA reads as TGTGCCTGGAGTGTTGGGCTAGCGGACACAGATACGCAGTATTTT. The encoded protein is CAWSVGLADTDTQYF.

This clonotype appeared a few times. This chain joins TRBV12-3 or TRBV12-4 and TRBJ2-2, with D tentatively TRBD1 (6 bases). The CDR3 runs to 14 residues. V dropped 7 bases and J dropped 1 base, with 10 bases sitting between them. The CDR3 coding sequence is TGTGCCAGCAAGAGGACAGTGAACACCGGGGAGCTGTTTTTT. It encodes CASKRTVNTGELFF.

In this sample, this clonotype turned up a few times. This sequence joins TRBV6-2 or TRBV6-3 and TRBJ2-7, with TRBD2 identical over 11 bases. This CDR3 comprises 18 residues. Germline values: CDR1 MNHEY, CDR2 SVGEGT. Trimming at V came to 4 bases and at J to 0 bases, leaving 11 bases not matched to a gene. CDR3 bases: TGTGCCAGCAGTTCCTCAGGACTAGCGGGTTTTAGCTCCTACGAGCAGTACTTC. Translation gives CASSSSGLAGFSSYEQYF.

V is TRBV6-1 and J is TRBJ1-5; D is unclear. This CDR3 is 14 amino acids long. Deletions cut 8 bases from V and 4 bases from J, with 15 bases between. CDR1 MNHNS and CDR2 SASEGT come from the germline V gene. The CDR3: CASSENRPNQPQHF. CDR3 bases: TGTGCCAGCTCGGAGAACCGCCCTAATCAGCCCCAGCATTTT.

The chain recombines TRBV29-1 with TRBJ2-2, with 7 bases identical to TRBD1. The CDR3 extends over 13 amino acids. After removal of 7 bases from V and 7 bases from J, the junction contained 9 bases not matched to a gene. CDR1 SQVTM and CDR2 ANQGSEA come from the germline V gene. CDR3 sequence reads: CSALRDSRGELFF. CDR3 nucleotides: TGCAGCGCCCTCAGGGACAGCCGCGGGGAGCTGTTTTTT.

The chain has TRBV2 and TRBJ2-5; weak D call: TRBD1 (5 bases). The CDR3 has 13 amino acids. The germline V and J ends were trimmed by 5 bases and 13 bases, with 20 bases remaining between them. Per the germline V gene, CDR1 is SNHLY and CDR2 is FYNNEI. CDR3 in amino acids: CASSLSGSGSTYF. DNA of the CDR3: TGTGCCAGCAGTCTGTCAGGGTCCGGTTCTACGTACTTC.

The J gene is TRBJ1-4, the V gene TRBV18, with no clear D. V was shortened by 2 bases and J by 8 bases, with 12 bases between the two germline ends. The CDR3 has 14 amino acids. The germline gives CDR1 KGHSH, CDR2 LQKENI. In nucleotides, the CDR3 is TGTGCCAGCTCACCAAGCCTCCTGTGGGAAAAACTGTTTTTT. Translation: CASSPSLLWEKLFF.

This clonotype has a handful of counts. This chain connects TRBV5-1 to TRBJ2-2, with TRBD2 as a possible D gene (5 bases). The germline V gene has CDR1 SGHRS and CDR2 YFSETQ. V was cut by 4 bases and J by 7 bases, with 11 bases left in between. The CDR3 runs to 13 residues. The DNA of the CDR3 is TGCGCCAGCAGCCATACGGGAAGCGGGGAGCTGTTTTTT. Its protein product is CASSHTGSGELFF.

This clonotype was detected only a few times. The V call is TRBV7-2, the J call TRBJ2-1, with 9 bases fitting TRBD1. The germline V gene encodes CDR1 SGHTA and CDR2 FQGNSA. This CDR3 is built from 15 residues. With 5 bases clipped from V and 3 bases from J, the junction kept 5 bases outside the gene matches. The CDR3 here is CASSPRQGDYNEQFF. DNA for the CDR3: TGTGCCAGCAGCCCTCGACAGGGGGACTACAATGAGCAGTTCTTC.

This clonotype was counted ten times or more. V gene TRBV20-1 combines with J gene TRBJ2-1; 15 nucleotides match TRBD2. With V trimmed by 5 bases and J by 10 bases, 12 bases remained unmatched. Germline V gene lookup returns CDR1 DFQATT and CDR2 SNEGSKA (reference sequence). CDR3 length: 16 residues. CDR3 region: CSAQLTGLAGGHEQFF. The DNA of the CDR3 is TGCAGTGCTCAACTTACGGGACTAGCGGGAGGCCACGAGCAGTTCTTC.

In this sample, this clonotype turned up a few times. The gene calls are TRBV7-9 and TRBJ2-3; a weak D match, TRBD2 (5 bases). CDR3 length: 15 residues. With 6 bases removed from V and 0 bases from J, the gap between germline ends came to 13 bases. Germline CDR1 and CDR2: SEHNR and FQNEAQ (reference sequence). The CDR3 protein is CASRHQDFSTDTQYF. CDR3 nucleotide sequence: TGTGCCAGCAGACACCAGGACTTTAGCACAGATACGCAGTATTTT.

There are a few counts of this clonotype. The chain links TRBV6-2 or TRBV6-3 to TRBJ2-2, with no clear D. CDR1 is MNHEY, CDR2 SVGEGT, per germline. The CDR3 is 12 residues long. V dropped 4 bases and J dropped 6 bases, with 6 bases sitting between them. The CDR3 DNA is TGTGCCAGCAGTTGGGGTTCCGGGGAGCTGTTTTTT. Translated, it gives CASSWGSGELFF.

The chain carries TRBV6-1 and TRBJ1-5; no definite D call. Germline-derived CDR1 and CDR2 are MNHNS and SASEGT. Trimming shortened V by 5 bases and J by 0 bases, and 14 bases separated the two germline ends. The CDR3 totals 16 residues. The CDR3 loop reads CASSQQKGGSNQPQHF. CDR3 coding DNA: TGTGCCAGCAGTCAGCAGAAGGGCGGTAGCAATCAGCCCCAGCATTTT.

There are a few counts of this clonotype. The gene calls are TRBV7-2 and TRBJ2-5; D remains ambiguous. This CDR3 contains 13 residues. The V gene lost 5 bases and the J gene lost 4 bases, with 11 bases spanning the gap. From germline, CDR1 is SGHTA and CDR2 FQGNSA. The DNA for the CDR3 is TGTGCCAGCAGCGCACGCCCATTAGAGACCCAGTACTTC. Translated: CASSARPLETQYF.

This clonotype has just a few counts. The chain's CDR3 is CASSPQAGFPHNEQFF. CDR3 nucleotide sequence: TGTGCCAGCAGCCCCCAAGCGGGATTTCCCCACAATGAGCAGTTCTTC. The genes are TRBV7-2 and TRBJ2-1; TRBD2 matches at 7 bases. This CDR3 has 16 residues. Germline assignment: CDR1 SGHTA and CDR2 FQGNSA. V trimming: 5 bases; J trimming: 5 bases; junction bases outside the gene matches: 12.

Note on this clonotype: An end of the junction does not agree with germline; a read error may underlie this. V is TRBV20-1 and J is TRBJ1-4; 7 bases match TRBD1. Germline V gene data show CDR1 as DFQATT and CDR2 as SNEGSKA (reference sequence). The CDR3 consists of 15 residues. The DNA of the CDR3 is TGCAGTGCTGGAGACAGGGTCGGCTTAAATGAAAAACTGTTTTTT. This encodes CSAGDRVGLNEKLFF.

Details on this clonotype: At one of its ends the junction is not consistent with the germline gene, which may arise from a read error. The chain combines TRBV7-2 with TRBJ1-2, with a tentative D call TRBD1 (5 bases). Germline lookup yields CDR1 SGHTA and CDR2 FQGNSA. This CDR3 contains 14 residues. The CDR3 DNA follows: TGTGCCAGCAGCCTAGGGACTCTCAACTATGGCTACTCCTTC. It is translated as CASSLGTLNYGYSF.

This clonotype was picked up a small number of times. CDR3 amino acids: CASSAQTGTGYEQYF. The CDR3 DNA reads as TGTGCCAGCAGCGCCCAGACAGGGACGGGCTACGAGCAGTACTTC. The chain combines TRBV7-2 with TRBJ2-7; TRBD1 matches 7 bases. Germline V gene lookup returns CDR1 SGHTA and CDR2 FQGNSA. J gave up 3 bases and V 5 bases, and 10 bases lay outside the gene matches. This CDR3 is built from 15 residues.

The sample holds a few counts of this clonotype. The chain couples TRBV7-8 to TRBJ2-5, with D hard to call. V was trimmed by 5 bases and J by 5 bases, leaving 15 bases between them. Germline-derived CDR1 and CDR2 are SGHVS and FQNEAQ. This CDR3 is 14 amino acids long. CDR3 protein: CASSPLSFRETQYF. In DNA, the CDR3 is TGTGCCAGCAGCCCTCTAAGTTTCCGGGAGACCCAGTACTTC.

V and J are TRBV4-1 and TRBJ2-7; D remains unclear. CDR1 and CDR2 (germline): MGHRA, YSYEKL. The length of the CDR3 is 18 residues. Trimming removed 1 base at V and 2 bases at J, with 21 bases between. DNA of the CDR3: TGCGCCAGCAGCCAAGTGGTGCGGATAGGTGGGCGCACCTACGAGCAGTACTTC. This sequence encodes CASSQVVRIGGRTYEQYF.

The V and J genes are TRBV6-2 or TRBV6-3 and TRBJ2-5; 13 bases line up with TRBD2. The CDR3 has 15 amino acids. The germline CDR1 and CDR2 sequences are MNHEY and SVGEGT. V gave up 6 bases and J gave up 5 bases; unmatched junction bases: 6. The CDR3 DNA follows: TGTGCCAGCAGCCGGACTAGCGGGAGCCATGAGACCCAGTACTTC. It codes for CASSRTSGSHETQYF.

In regard to this clonotype: A junction boundary mismatches the germline segment, possibly from a read error. V usage is TRBV15 and J usage is TRBJ1-5; no clear D gene. CDR1 is LNHNV and CDR2 is YYDKDF in the germline V gene (reference sequence). This CDR3 contains 14 residues. CDR3 coding DNA: TGTGCCATCAGCAGAGATCGGTACAATCAGCCCCAGCATTTT. Its protein is CAISRDRYNQPQHF.

Ten or more counts support this clonotype. This rearrangement joins TRBV7-8 to TRBJ2-2; D is possibly TRBD1 or TRBD2 (6 bases each). Looked up from germline, CDR1 is SGHVS and CDR2 is FQNEAQ. V was shortened by 11 bases and J by 6 bases, with 19 bases between the two germline ends. This CDR3 spans 14 amino acids. The CDR3 DNA sequence: TGTGCCGGGGGCAACAGGAGGGGGTCCGGGGAGCTGTTTTTT. This sequence encodes CAGGNRRGSGELFF.